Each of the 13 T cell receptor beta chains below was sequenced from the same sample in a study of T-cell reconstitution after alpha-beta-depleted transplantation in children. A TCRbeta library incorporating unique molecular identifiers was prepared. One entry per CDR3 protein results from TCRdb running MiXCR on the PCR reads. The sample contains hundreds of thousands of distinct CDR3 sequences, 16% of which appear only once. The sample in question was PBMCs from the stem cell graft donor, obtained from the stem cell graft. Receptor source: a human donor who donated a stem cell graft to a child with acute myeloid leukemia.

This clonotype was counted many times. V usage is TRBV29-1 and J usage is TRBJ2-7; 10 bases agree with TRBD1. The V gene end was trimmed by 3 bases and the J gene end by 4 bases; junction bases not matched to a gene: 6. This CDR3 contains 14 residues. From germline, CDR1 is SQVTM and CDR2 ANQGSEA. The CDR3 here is CSVERQGAGYEQYF. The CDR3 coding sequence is TGCAGCGTTGAGAGACAGGGGGCTGGATACGAGCAGTACTTC.

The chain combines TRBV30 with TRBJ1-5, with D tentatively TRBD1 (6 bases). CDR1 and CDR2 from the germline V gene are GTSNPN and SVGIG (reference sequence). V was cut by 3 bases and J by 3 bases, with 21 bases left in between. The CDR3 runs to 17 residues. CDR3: CAWSGGRGGQLNQPQHF. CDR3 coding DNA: TGTGCCTGGAGCGGAGGGCGAGGTGGACAGCTCAATCAGCCCCAGCATTTT.

CDR3 nucleotide sequence: TGCGCCAGCAGCTTGGCGCAGGGGGTTGCAGATACGCAGTATTTT. Residues: CASSLAQGVADTQYF. The chain joins TRBV5-1 to TRBJ2-3; 7 bases line up with TRBD1. V lost 0 bases and J lost 4; bases outside the gene matches: 5. The CDR3 runs to 15 residues. CDR1 SGHRS and CDR2 YFSETQ come from the germline V gene.

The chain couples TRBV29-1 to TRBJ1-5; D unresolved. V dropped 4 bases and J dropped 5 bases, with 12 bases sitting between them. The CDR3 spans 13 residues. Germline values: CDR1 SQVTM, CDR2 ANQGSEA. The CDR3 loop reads CSVGAGDYQPQHF. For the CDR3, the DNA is TGCAGCGTTGGAGCGGGAGATTATCAGCCCCAGCATTTT.

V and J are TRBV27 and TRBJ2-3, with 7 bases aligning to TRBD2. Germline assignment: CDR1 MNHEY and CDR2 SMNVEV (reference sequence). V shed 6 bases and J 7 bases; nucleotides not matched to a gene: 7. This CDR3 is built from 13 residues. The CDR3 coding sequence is TGTGCCAGCAGCGCCCTGGGGGGGTATACGCAGTATTTT. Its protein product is CASSALGGYTQYF.

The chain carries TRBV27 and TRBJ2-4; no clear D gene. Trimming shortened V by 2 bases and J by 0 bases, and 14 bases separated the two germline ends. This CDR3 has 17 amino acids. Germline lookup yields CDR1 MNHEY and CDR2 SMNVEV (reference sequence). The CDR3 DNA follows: TGTGCCAGCAGTTTAGGAATACCCAGGCTAGCCAAAAACATTCAGTACTTC. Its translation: CASSLGIPRLAKNIQYF.

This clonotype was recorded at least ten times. As DNA, the CDR3 is TGCAGTGCTCAGGACAGAGGCACGGGGCCCCAGCATTTT. It specifies CSAQDRGTGPQHF. This chain joins TRBV20-1 and TRBJ1-5; D is perhaps TRBD1 (6 bases). CDR1 and CDR2 from the germline V gene are DFQATT and SNEGSKA (reference sequence). Deletions cut 5 bases from V and 9 bases from J, with 17 bases between. The CDR3 consists of 13 residues.

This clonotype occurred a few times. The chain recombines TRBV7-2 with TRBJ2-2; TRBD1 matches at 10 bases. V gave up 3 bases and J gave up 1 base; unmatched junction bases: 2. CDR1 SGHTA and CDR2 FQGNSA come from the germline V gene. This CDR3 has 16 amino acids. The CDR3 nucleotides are TGTGCCAGCAGCTTCGGACAGGGGGTGAACACCGGGGAGCTGTTTTTT. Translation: CASSFGQGVNTGELFF. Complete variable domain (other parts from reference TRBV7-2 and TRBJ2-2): GAGVSQSPSNKVTEKGKDVELRCDPISGHTALYWYRQSLGQGLEFLIYFQGNSAPDKSGLPSDRFSAERTGGSVSTLTIQRTQQEDSAVYLCASSFGQGVNTGELFFGEGSRLTVL.

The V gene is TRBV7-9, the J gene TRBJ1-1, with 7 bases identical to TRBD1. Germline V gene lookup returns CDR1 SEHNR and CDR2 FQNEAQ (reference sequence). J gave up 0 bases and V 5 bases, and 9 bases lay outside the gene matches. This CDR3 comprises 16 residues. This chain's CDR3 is CASSPGDRQMNTEAFF. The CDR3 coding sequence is TGTGCCAGCAGCCCTGGGGACAGACAGATGAACACTGAAGCTTTCTTT.

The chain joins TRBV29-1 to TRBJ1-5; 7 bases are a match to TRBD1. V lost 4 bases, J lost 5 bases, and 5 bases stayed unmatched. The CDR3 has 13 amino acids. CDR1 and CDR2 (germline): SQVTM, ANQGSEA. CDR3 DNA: TGCAGCGTTGGGAAGGGGGCCGATCAGCCCCAGCATTTT. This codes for CSVGKGADQPQHF.

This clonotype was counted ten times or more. The DNA for the CDR3 is TGTGCCACCAGCAGTCTGATTCAAGAGACCCAGTACTTC. It yields the protein CATSSLIQETQYF. The chain has TRBV15 and TRBJ2-5; D is unclear. Germline loops: CDR1 LNHNV, CDR2 YYDKDF (reference sequence). The CDR3 consists of 13 residues. The V end was cut by 3 bases, the J end by 2 bases, with 7 bases between.

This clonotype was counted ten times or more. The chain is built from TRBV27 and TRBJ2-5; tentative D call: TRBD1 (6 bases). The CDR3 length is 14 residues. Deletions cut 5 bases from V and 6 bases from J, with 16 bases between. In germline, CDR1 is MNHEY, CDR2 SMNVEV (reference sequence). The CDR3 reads CASSTLGGMQTQYF. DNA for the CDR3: TGTGCCAGCAGTACTCTAGGGGGTATGCAGACCCAGTACTTC.

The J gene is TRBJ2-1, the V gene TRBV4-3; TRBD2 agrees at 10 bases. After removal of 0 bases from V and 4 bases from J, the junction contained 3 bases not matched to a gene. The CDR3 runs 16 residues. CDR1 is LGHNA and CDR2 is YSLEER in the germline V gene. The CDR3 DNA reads TGCGCCAGCAGCCAAGACGCTAGCGGGGGTTACAATGAGCAGTTCTTC. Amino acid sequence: CASSQDASGGYNEQFF.